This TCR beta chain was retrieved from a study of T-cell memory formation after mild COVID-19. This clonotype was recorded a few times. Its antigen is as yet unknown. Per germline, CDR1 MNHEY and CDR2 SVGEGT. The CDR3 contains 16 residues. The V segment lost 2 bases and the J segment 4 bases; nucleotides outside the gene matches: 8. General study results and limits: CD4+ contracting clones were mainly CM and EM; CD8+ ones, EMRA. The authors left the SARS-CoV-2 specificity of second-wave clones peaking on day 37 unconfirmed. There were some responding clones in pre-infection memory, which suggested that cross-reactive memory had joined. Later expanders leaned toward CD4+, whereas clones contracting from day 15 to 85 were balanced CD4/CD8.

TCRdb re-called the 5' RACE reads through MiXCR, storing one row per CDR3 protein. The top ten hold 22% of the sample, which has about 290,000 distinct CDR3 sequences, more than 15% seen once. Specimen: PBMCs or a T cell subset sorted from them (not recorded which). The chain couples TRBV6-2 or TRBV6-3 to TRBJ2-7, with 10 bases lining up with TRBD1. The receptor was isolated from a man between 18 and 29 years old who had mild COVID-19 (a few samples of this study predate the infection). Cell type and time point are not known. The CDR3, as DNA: TGTGCCAGCAGTTACCACCCGGGACAGGGGATTTACGAGCAGTACTTC. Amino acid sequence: CASSYHPGQGIYEQYF.